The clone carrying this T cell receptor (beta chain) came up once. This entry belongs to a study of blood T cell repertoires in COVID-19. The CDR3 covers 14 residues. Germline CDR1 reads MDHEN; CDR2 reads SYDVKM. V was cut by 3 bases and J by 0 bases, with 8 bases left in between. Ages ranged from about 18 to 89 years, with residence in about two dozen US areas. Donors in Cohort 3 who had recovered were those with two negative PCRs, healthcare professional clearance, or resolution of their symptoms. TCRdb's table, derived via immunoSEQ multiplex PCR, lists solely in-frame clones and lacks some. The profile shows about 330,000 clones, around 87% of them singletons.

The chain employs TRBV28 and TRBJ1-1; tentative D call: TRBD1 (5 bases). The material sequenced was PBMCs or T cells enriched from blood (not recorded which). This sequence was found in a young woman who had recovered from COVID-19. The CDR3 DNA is TGTGCCAGCAGTTTGACAGAGCTGAACACTGAAGCTTTCTTT. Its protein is CASSLTELNTEAFF.